A selection of T cell receptor beta chains follows, all from one sample in a study of T cell clones after liver transplantation. Measured with immunoSEQ multiplex PCR; TCRdb has only the in-frame clones, and not every one. The sample lists fewer than 70,000 clones, over 55% occurring once. Source: CD4+ T cells from blood, taken before liver transplant. These receptor sequences come from a human donor who received a liver transplant. The CDR3 runs from the conserved cysteine through the conserved F or W. A D gene is named only where the DNA matches it firmly. Clone size is shown for a subset of rows, as once, few, many or a class of expanded clone.

cdr3_nt	cdr3_aa	clone_size	d_call	v_call	j_call
TGTGCCAGCAGTCTGTTTGGGCGGGGGGACACCGGGGAGCTGTTTTTT	CASSLFGRGDTGELFF	NA	TRBD2	TRBV27	TRBJ2-2
TGTGCCAGCAGCTTAAATCCACCAGGGGTCTCTGGAAACACCATATATTTT	CASSLNPPGVSGNTIYF	few	NA	TRBV5-5	TRBJ1-3
TGTGCCAGCAGCTTAGCTGACTCCCGGGGGTGCACCTTC	CASSLADSRGCTF	NA	NA	TRBV7-2	TRBJ1-2
TGTGCCAGCAGTGGTTCCGGCGGGGGGGATTTTAGAGATACGCAGTATTTT	CASSGSGGGDFRDTQYF	NA	TRBD2	TRBV27	TRBJ2-3
TGTGCCTGGAGGGACAGGGGAGCCCCCTACTCTGGAAACACCATATATTTT	CAWRDRGAPYSGNTIYF	few	TRBD1	TRBV30	TRBJ1-3
TGTGCCAGCAGCTTGGCCGGCAGGGCCCCTGTGGGAAACACCATATATTTT	CASSLAGRAPVGNTIYF	NA	NA	TRBV5-5	TRBJ1-3
TGTGCCAGCAGTGACAGGTCTCCGAACGGGGGGGCCGGGGAGCAGTTCTTC	CASSDRSPNGGAGEQFF	NA	TRBD2	TRBV6-4	TRBJ2-1
TGTGCCACCAGCAGAGATCTCAGGGATGAAAAACTGTTTTTT	CATSRDLRDEKLFF	NA	NA	TRBV15	TRBJ1-4
TGTGCCAGTAGCGCTAGACAGGCCGGGGGGGGAAACATTCAGTACTTC	CASSARQAGGGNIQYF	NA	TRBD2	TRBV19	TRBJ2-4
TGCGCCAGCAGCCGCAGCGGTTTGGACACTGAAGCTTTCTTT	CASSRSGLDTEAFF	once	NA	TRBV10-1	TRBJ1-1
TGTGCCAGCACCCTTACAGGGTGGAGGTCACCCCTCCACTTT	CASTLTGWRSPLHF	NA	NA	TRBV28	TRBJ1-6
TGTGCCAGTGAAGTACGGGGGTACAATGAGCAGTTCTTC	CASEVRGYNEQFF	NA	NA	TRBV19	TRBJ2-1
TGTGCCAGCAGCGTAGTCGGGGGGCAGGGGGAGCTGTTTTTT	CASSVVGGQGELFF	NA	NA	TRBV9	TRBJ2-2
TGTGCCAGCAGCGTAGGTCAACAGGGAAGAGGGGAAAAACTGTTTTTT	CASSVGQQGRGEKLFF	once	NA	TRBV9	TRBJ1-4
TGTGCCAGTAGTATAAGTTCCCTTCTCCGCGGCGAGCAGTACTTC	CASSISSLLRGEQYF	NA	NA	TRBV19	TRBJ2-7